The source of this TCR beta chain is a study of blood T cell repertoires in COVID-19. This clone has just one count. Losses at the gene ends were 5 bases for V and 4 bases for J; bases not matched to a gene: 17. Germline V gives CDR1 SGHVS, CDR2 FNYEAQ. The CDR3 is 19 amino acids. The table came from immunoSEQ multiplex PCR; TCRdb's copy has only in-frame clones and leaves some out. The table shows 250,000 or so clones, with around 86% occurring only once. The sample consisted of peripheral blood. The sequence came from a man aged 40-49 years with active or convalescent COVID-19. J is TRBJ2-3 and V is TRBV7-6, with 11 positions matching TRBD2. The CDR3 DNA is TGTGCCAGCAGCCAGACTAGCGGGAATATGCTCGGTAGTTCAGATACGCAGTATTTT. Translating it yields CASSQTSGNMLGSSDTQYF. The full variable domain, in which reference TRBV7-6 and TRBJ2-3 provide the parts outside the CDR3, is GAGVSQSPRYKVTKRGQDVALRCDPISGHVSLYWYRQALGQGPEFLTYFNYEAQQDKSGLPNDRFSAERPEGSISTLTIQRTEQRDSAMYRCASSQTSGNMLGSSDTQYFGPGTRLTVL.